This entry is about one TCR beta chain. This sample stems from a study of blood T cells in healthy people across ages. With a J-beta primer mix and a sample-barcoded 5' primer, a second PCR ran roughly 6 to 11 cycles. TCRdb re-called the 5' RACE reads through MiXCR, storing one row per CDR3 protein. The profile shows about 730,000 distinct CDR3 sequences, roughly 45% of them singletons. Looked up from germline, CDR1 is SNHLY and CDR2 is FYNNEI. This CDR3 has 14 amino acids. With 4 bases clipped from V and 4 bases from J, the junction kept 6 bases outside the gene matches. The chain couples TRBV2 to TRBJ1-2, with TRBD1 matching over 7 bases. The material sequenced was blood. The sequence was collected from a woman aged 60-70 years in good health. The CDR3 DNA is TGTGCCAGCAGTGTACCGGGACAGCTCTATGGCTACACCTTC. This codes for CASSVPGQLYGYTF.